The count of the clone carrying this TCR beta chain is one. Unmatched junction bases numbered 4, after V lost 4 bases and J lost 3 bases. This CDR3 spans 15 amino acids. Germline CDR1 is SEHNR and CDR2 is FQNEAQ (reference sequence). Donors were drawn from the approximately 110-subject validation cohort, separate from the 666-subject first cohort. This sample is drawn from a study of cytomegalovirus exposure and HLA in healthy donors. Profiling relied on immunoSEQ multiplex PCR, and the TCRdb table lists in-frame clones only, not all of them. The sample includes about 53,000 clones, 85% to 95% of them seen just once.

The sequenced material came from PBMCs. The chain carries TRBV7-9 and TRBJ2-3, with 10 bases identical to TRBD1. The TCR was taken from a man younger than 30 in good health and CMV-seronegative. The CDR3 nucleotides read TGTGCCAGCAGCTCGACAGGGGGCGCGACAGATACGCAGTATTTT. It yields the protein CASSSTGGATDTQYF. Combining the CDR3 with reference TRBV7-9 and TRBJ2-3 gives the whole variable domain DTGVSQNPRHKITKRGQNVTFRCDPISEHNRLYWYRQTLGQGPEFLTYFQNEAQLEKSRLLSDRFSAERPKGSFSTLEIQRTEQGDSAMYLCASSSTGGATDTQYFGPGTRLTVL.